What follows are 27 T cell receptor beta chains derived from one specimen sequenced in a study of T cells in Graves' hyperthyroidism and ophthalmopathy. There were TCR beta CDR3 regions amplified from RNA transcripts. First-round RT-PCR of the TCR CDR3 relied on the HTBI primer set. TCRdb redid the calling of the multiplex PCR reads with MiXCR, one entry per CDR3 protein. Found here are around 430,000 distinct CDR3 sequences, 15% of them singletons; the top ten hold less than 35%. Sequencing was done on a sample of blood. The receptors here all came from a woman in her thirties with Graves' hyperthyroidism.

This clonotype came up many times. The chain has TRBV30 and TRBJ1-2; TRBD1 is a possible D gene (5 bases). Germline CDR1 reads GTSNPN; CDR2 reads SVGIG (reference sequence). CDR3 length: 14 residues. The V end was cut by 0 bases, the J end by 6 bases, with 14 bases between. The CDR3 sequence is CAWSVQAYADGYTF. The CDR3 DNA sequence: TGTGCCTGGAGTGTACAGGCTTACGCCGATGGCTACACCTTC. Full variable domain (outside the CDR3, taken from reference TRBV30 and TRBJ1-2): SQTIHQWPATLVQPVGSPLSLECTVEGTSNPNLYWYRQAAGRGLQLLFYSVGIGQISSEVPQNLSASRPQDRQFILSSKKLLLSDSGFYLCAWSVQAYADGYTFGSGTRLTVV.

Remarks on this clonotype: This may be a read error, as it is one base from a much larger clone. The chain employs TRBV28 and TRBJ2-7; D might be TRBD1 (6 bases). The germline CDR1 and CDR2 sequences are MDHEN and SYDVKM. This CDR3 region has 13 residues. The V and J ends lost 6 bases and 3 bases respectively, with 12 bases between them. This CDR3 reads CASRDSPFYEQYF. The CDR3 DNA is TGTGCCAGCAGGGACAGTCCCTTCTACGAGCAGTACTTC.

V is TRBV5-8 and J is TRBJ2-7; TRBD1 or TRBD2 may be the D gene (5 bases each). Deletions cut 4 bases from V and 1 base from J, with 15 bases between. Germline V lookup: CDR1 SGHTS, CDR2 YDEGEE. The CDR3 runs 15 residues. The CDR3 reads CASSPPRDLSYEQYF. As DNA, the CDR3 is TGTGCCAGCAGCCCCCCCCGGGACCTTTCCTACGAGCAGTACTTC.

The V gene is TRBV24-1, the J gene TRBJ1-2; perhaps TRBD1 as D (6 bases). CDR3 length: 13 residues. The V gene's germline CDR1 is KGHDR and CDR2 SFDVKD. Trimming removed 5 bases at V and 7 bases at J, with 13 bases between. CDR3 residues: CATSGTGPSGYTF. The DNA for the CDR3 is TGTGCCACCAGTGGTACAGGGCCTAGTGGCTACACCTTC.

This clonotype appeared a few times. This may stem from a read error, because a much larger clone lies one nucleotide away. The V gene is TRBV4-2, the J gene TRBJ2-7; D is undetermined. Germline V gene data show CDR1 as LGHNA and CDR2 as YNFKEQ. V lost 2 bases and J lost 3, with 5 bases in between. The CDR3 is made up of 12 amino acids. The CDR3 is CASSQMGYEQYF. In DNA, the CDR3 is TGTGCCAGCAGCCAAATGGGCTACGAGCAGTACTTC.

This clonotype was counted at least ten times. The chain recombines TRBV5-1 with TRBJ2-3; D ambiguous. Per the germline V gene, CDR1 is SGHRS and CDR2 is YFSETQ. The CDR3 contains 17 residues. V was trimmed by 0 bases and J by 3 bases, leaving 17 bases between them. The chain's CDR3 is CASSLAGELRWTDTQYF. The CDR3 nucleotides are TGCGCCAGCAGCTTGGCCGGCGAACTCCGGTGGACAGATACGCAGTATTTT.

This clonotype was found many times. The chain uses TRBV7-2 and TRBJ2-7; the match to TRBD1 covers 8 bases. Trimming removed 5 bases from V and 2 bases from J; junction bases left unmatched: 8. Germline CDR1 and CDR2: SGHTA and FQGNSA. This CDR3 is 15 amino acids long. CDR3 residues: CASSLRTGSAYEQYF. The CDR3 DNA reads as TGTGCCAGCAGCCTCCGGACAGGGTCCGCCTACGAGCAGTACTTC.

This clonotype has more than one count but fewer than ten. V usage is TRBV28 and J usage is TRBJ1-1; possible D gene TRBD1, 5 bases. The CDR3 totals 14 residues. Germline V CDR1 and CDR2: MDHEN, SYDVKM. The V end was cut by 7 bases, the J end by 2 bases, with 14 bases between. The CDR3 is CASIPGLLNTEAFF. The DNA for the CDR3 is TGTGCCAGCATCCCGGGACTGCTAAACACTGAAGCTTTCTTT.

This clonotype was recorded many times. The V call is TRBV5-1, the J call TRBJ2-7; D might be TRBD2 (6 bases). The V and J ends lost 4 bases and 2 bases respectively, with 16 bases between them. The V gene's germline CDR1 is SGHRS and CDR2 YFSETQ. This CDR3 contains 15 residues. The CDR3 DNA reads as TGCGCCAGCAGCCCATCTAGCGTTCCCGCCTACGAGCAGTACTTC. Encoded protein: CASSPSSVPAYEQYF.

This clonotype was observed a few times. The chain is built from TRBV28 and TRBJ1-2, with D tentatively TRBD1 (6 bases). CDR1 MDHEN and CDR2 SYDVKM come from the germline V gene. The length of the CDR3 is 14 residues. The germline V and J ends were trimmed by 5 bases and 2 bases, with 12 bases remaining between them. The CDR3 loop is CASSSGQSNYGYTF. CDR3 nucleotides: TGTGCCAGCAGTAGCGGACAGTCAAACTATGGCTACACCTTC.

This clonotype occurred a few times. The rearrangement links TRBV10-2 to TRBJ1-5, with D possibly matching TRBD1 (5 bases). Germline-derived CDR1 and CDR2 are WSHSY and SAAADI. Trimming stripped 0 bases from V and 11 bases from J, with 14 bases between. This CDR3 comprises 14 residues. CDR3 amino acids: CASSESTLGTTQHF. CDR3 DNA: TGCGCCAGCAGTGAGTCGACTCTTGGGACTACCCAGCATTTT.

The table lists this clonotype with a few counts. This chain links TRBV20-1 with TRBJ2-2; 9 nucleotides agree with TRBD2. Germline CDR1 and CDR2: DFQATT and SNEGSKA (reference sequence). J was trimmed by 4 bases and V by 5 bases; bases with no gene match: 20. The CDR3 is 19 amino acids. The chain's CDR3 is CSARASLGLTSGPTGELFF. CDR3 DNA sequence: TGCAGTGCTCGGGCCTCCCTTGGCTTAACTAGCGGGCCCACCGGGGAGCTGTTTTTT.

This chain joins TRBV6-1 and TRBJ1-6; the D is unclear. Trimming left V 8 bases short and J 14 bases short, with 13 bases between. CDR1 and CDR2 from the germline V gene are MNHNS and SASEGT. This CDR3 comprises 11 residues. The CDR3 sequence: CASGNMSTLHF. CDR3 bases: TGTGCCAGCGGTAACATGTCAACCCTCCACTTT.

At least ten counts were recorded for this clonotype. The chain joins TRBV3-1 to TRBJ1-2, with D possibly matching TRBD1 (6 bases). Germline V gene data show CDR1 as LGHDT and CDR2 as YNNKEL (reference sequence). CDR3 size: 16 residues. V lost 4 bases to trimming and J lost 8 bases, with 23 bases between them. The CDR3 reads CASSPDLSTGSSGYTF. The CDR3 nucleotides read TGTGCCAGCAGCCCAGATCTTTCCACAGGGTCGAGCGGCTACACCTTC.

This clonotype was recorded many times. This chain links TRBV20-1 with TRBJ2-3, with 12 nucleotides matching TRBD2. CDR3 length: 18 residues. Germline-derived CDR1 and CDR2 are DFQATT and SNEGSKA (reference sequence). Trimming removed 6 bases from V and 4 bases from J; junction bases left unmatched: 17. Here the CDR3 reads CSAGADRVLAGGADTQYF. The CDR3 DNA reads TGCAGTGCCGGGGCGGACAGGGTCCTAGCGGGGGGGGCAGATACGCAGTATTTT.

This chain connects TRBV29-1 to TRBJ2-1; no clear D. Trimming left V 0 bases short and J 0 bases short, with 9 bases between. Germline-derived CDR1 and CDR2 are SQVTM and ANQGSEA. This CDR3 comprises 15 residues. The CDR3 DNA sequence: TGCAGCGTTGAAGATCCCGACGGCTCCTACAATGAGCAGTTCTTC. Translated: CSVEDPDGSYNEQFF.

The chain carries TRBV18 and TRBJ2-5, with D perhaps being TRBD1 or TRBD2 (5 bases each). The CDR3 covers 15 residues. In germline, CDR1 is KGHSH, CDR2 LQKENI. V was cut by 2 bases and J by 4 bases, with 14 bases left in between. The CDR3 spells CASSPDYRGRETQYF. The CDR3 bases are TGTGCCAGCTCACCAGATTACCGGGGCAGAGAGACCCAGTACTTC.

The chain combines TRBV3-1 with TRBJ2-7; no reliable D call. CDR1 is LGHDT and CDR2 is YNNKEL in the germline V gene (reference sequence). The CDR3 is 15 residues long. V was pared by 4 bases and J by 4 bases, with 17 bases between. In DNA form, the CDR3 reads TGTGCCAGCAGCCGGGCGCCGTGGAGCCCTTACGAGCAGTACTTC. This encodes CASSRAPWSPYEQYF.

This clonotype was counted ten times or more. V and J are TRBV30 and TRBJ2-5, with TRBD1 matching 9 bases. This CDR3 has 18 amino acids. V shed 2 bases, J shed 0 bases, and the junction held 13 bases outside the gene matches. Germline V lookup: CDR1 GTSNPN, CDR2 SVGIG (reference sequence). The CDR3 sequence is CAWSRGTGPGRYQETQYF. The CDR3 coding sequence is TGTGCCTGGAGTCGAGGGACAGGGCCTGGTCGGTACCAAGAGACCCAGTACTTC.

The chain is built from TRBV29-1 and TRBJ2-7, with 10 bases that match TRBD2. In germline, CDR1 is SQVTM, CDR2 ANQGSEA. The junction had 5 bases not matched to a gene; V was cut back by 3 bases and J by 3 bases. The CDR3 has 14 residues. DNA for the CDR3: TGCAGCGTTGAGGAAGCGGGAGGGTTCTACGAGCAGTACTTC. It codes for CSVEEAGGFYEQYF.

This clonotype was seen repeatedly, ten times or more. The chain recombines TRBV27 with TRBJ2-7, with 14 bases fitting TRBD2. V trimming: 5 bases; J trimming: 3 bases; junction bases outside the gene matches: 6. This CDR3 comprises 16 residues. Germline CDR1 and CDR2: MNHEY and SMNVEV (reference sequence). DNA for the CDR3: TGTGCCAGCAGTGAGCGACTAGCGGGAGGGTTCTACGAGCAGTACTTC. The encoded protein is CASSERLAGGFYEQYF.

This clonotype has more than one count but fewer than ten. The chain joins TRBV20-1 to TRBJ2-3; D not certain. The CDR3 consists of 15 residues. The ends were cut back, 0 bases at V and 0 bases at J, with 10 bases in the middle. Germline lookup yields CDR1 DFQATT and CDR2 SNEGSKA (reference sequence). The CDR3 nucleotides read TGCAGTGCTAGAGATGGGCAGCTCAGCACAGATACGCAGTATTTT. Its protein is CSARDGQLSTDTQYF.

This clonotype has a handful of counts. One end of the junction fails to match germline, which may point to a read error. The CDR3 DNA follows: TGTGCCAGCATTGGAGGGGATGCTTCCTACAATGAGCAGCTCTTC. Encoded protein: CASIGGDASYNEQLF. The V gene is TRBV28, the J gene TRBJ2-1, with D tentatively TRBD2 (6 bases). The germline V gene encodes CDR1 MDHEN and CDR2 SYDVKM. The CDR3 consists of 15 residues. Drawing the rest from reference TRBV28 and TRBJ2-1, the complete variable domain is DVKVTQSSRYLVKRTGEKVFLECVQDMDHENMFWYRQDPGLGLRLIYFSYDVKMKEKGDIPEGYSVSREKKERFSLILESASTNQTSMYLCASIGGDASYNEQLFGPGTRLTVL.

This clonotype was observed a few times. The rearrangement joins TRBV20-1 to TRBJ2-5, with TRBD2 matching over 7 bases. CDR3 length equals 14 residues. Germline lookup yields CDR1 DFQATT and CDR2 SNEGSKA (reference sequence). V shed 4 bases, J shed 2 bases, and the junction held 7 bases outside the gene matches. CDR3 in amino acids: CSAIGLVLQETQYF. The CDR3 DNA sequence: TGCAGTGCTATTGGACTAGTCCTTCAAGAGACCCAGTACTTC.

The chain couples TRBV6-2 or TRBV6-3 to TRBJ2-7; 12 positions agree with TRBD2. With 2 bases clipped from V and 7 bases from J, the junction kept 12 bases outside the gene matches. Germline V gene lookup returns CDR1 MNHEY and CDR2 SVGEGT. This CDR3 spans 17 amino acids. The CDR3 spells CASSYSGLAGGPGEQYF. CDR3 sequence (DNA): TGTGCCAGCAGTTACAGCGGGCTAGCGGGAGGGCCGGGAGAGCAGTACTTC.

This clonotype was seen ten or more times. This rearrangement joins TRBV7-8 to TRBJ2-1; perhaps TRBD2 as D (7 bases). V lost 6 bases to trimming and J lost 8 bases, with 20 bases between them. The CDR3 sequence is 15 residues long. Germline V gives CDR1 SGHVS, CDR2 FQNEAQ. CDR3 nucleotides: TGTGCCAGCAGGGAGGTGGGCGGGGGCTTGGATGAGCAGTTCTTC. Translated: CASREVGGGLDEQFF.

This clonotype came up many times. V gene TRBV6-1 combines with J gene TRBJ2-5; D may be TRBD1 (6 bases). The CDR3 consists of 14 residues. V was clipped by 4 bases and J by 1 base, with 10 bases between them. Germline V gives CDR1 MNHNS, CDR2 SASEGT. The CDR3 spells CASSGVRGQETQYF. The CDR3, as DNA: TGTGCCAGCAGTGGGGTCAGGGGCCAAGAGACCCAGTACTTC.